The rows below give T cell receptor beta chains drawn from one sample of a study of OX40 agonist ivuxolimab in advanced cancers. Repertoires were generated with immunoSEQ multiplex PCR, while TCRdb's copy carries only in-frame clones and drops some. Of under 90,000 clones listed, more than 80% were seen once; the top ten hold approximately 0.2%. The input for sequencing was CD4+ or CD8+ T cells sorted from blood, taken in a trial of the OX40 agonist ivuxolimab. These receptors were collected from an adult with an advanced solid tumor such as melanoma, head and neck, liver or kidney cancer. Each CDR3 is given with its conserved first and last residue. The D gene is left open where the match is weak. Where a row states a size, it is once, few, many or the class of an expanded clone; other rows omit it.

D: NA
J: TRBJ2-1
size: NA
V: TRBV7-3
CDR3: CASSFLGSDNEQFF
DNA: TGTGCCAGCAGCTTTCTAGGGTCAGACAATGAGCAGTTCTTC

D: TRBD1
J: TRBJ1-6
size: NA
V: TRBV28
CDR3: CATQGVAENSPLHF
DNA: TGTGCCACCCAGGGGGTGGCTGAGAATTCACCCCTCCACTTT

D: TRBD2
J: TRBJ2-3
size: NA
V: TRBV7-8
CDR3: CASSRGERFADTQYF
DNA: TGTGCCAGCAGCCGGGGGGAGCGGTTTGCAGATACGCAGTATTTT

D: NA
J: TRBJ1-1
size: once
V: TRBV5-6
CDR3: CASSYLGVNTEAFF
DNA: TGTGCCAGCAGTTACCTCGGGGTGAACACTGAAGCTTTCTTT

D: NA
J: TRBJ1-1
size: NA
V: TRBV6-5
CDR3: CASSYNGNTEAFF
DNA: TGTGCCAGCAGTTACAATGGGAACACTGAAGCTTTCTTT

D: NA
J: TRBJ1-5
size: NA
V: TRBV19
CDR3: CASSIITQSIQPQHF
DNA: TGTGCCAGTAGTATAATAACTCAGTCGATACAGCCCCAGCATTTT

D: NA
J: TRBJ1-1
size: NA
V: TRBV28
CDR3: CASSNEKEAFF
DNA: TGTGCCAGCAGTAACGAAAAAGAAGCTTTCTTT

D: TRBD2
J: TRBJ2-7
size: NA
V: TRBV27
CDR3: CASTDVAGTSPREQYF
DNA: TGTGCCAGCACCGACGTCGCCGGGACTAGCCCGAGGGAGCAGTACTTC

D: NA
J: TRBJ1-3
size: NA
V: TRBV19
CDR3: CASRQGSGSGNTIYF
DNA: TGTGCCAGTAGACAGGGTAGTGGCTCTGGAAACACCATATATTTT

D: TRBD2
J: TRBJ2-7
size: NA
V: TRBV5-6
CDR3: CASSPRLAGGIKKYEQYF
DNA: TGTGCCAGCAGCCCTAGACTAGCGGGAGGAATCAAGAAATACGAGCAGTACTTC

D: NA
J: TRBJ1-1
size: NA
V: TRBV6-5
CDR3: CASSDNRVGDTEAFF
DNA: TGTGCCAGCAGCGACAACCGGGTGGGAGACACTGAAGCTTTCTTT

D: NA
J: TRBJ2-3
size: NA
V: TRBV5-1
CDR3: CASQTSGASTDTQYF
DNA: TGCGCCAGCCAAACTAGTGGAGCTAGCACAGATACGCAGTATTTT

D: NA
J: TRBJ2-5
size: NA
V: TRBV5-4
CDR3: CASSLPGSRETQYF
DNA: TGTGCCAGCAGCTTGCCGGGGTCTAGGGAGACCCAGTACTTC

D: NA
J: TRBJ2-2
size: NA
V: TRBV19
CDR3: CASSSGLGTGELFF
DNA: TGTGCCAGTAGTTCCGGGCTAGGGACCGGGGAGCTGTTTTTT

D: TRBD1
J: TRBJ2-3
size: once
V: TRBV5-4
CDR3: CASSSRQGLDVSDTQYF
DNA: TGTGCCAGCAGCTCAAGACAGGGCCTGGACGTTAGTGATACGCAGTATTTT

D: TRBD2
J: TRBJ2-3
size: NA
V: TRBV28
CDR3: CASSLWWTSGSTDTQYF
DNA: TGTGCCAGCAGTTTATGGTGGACTAGCGGGAGCACAGATACGCAGTATTTT

D: TRBD1
J: TRBJ1-1
size: NA
V: TRBV5-6
CDR3: CASSITGGVPEAFF
DNA: TGTGCCAGCAGCATTACAGGGGGAGTGCCTGAAGCTTTCTTT

D: TRBD1
J: TRBJ1-1
size: NA
V: TRBV29-1
CDR3: CSVGQGGGTEAFF
DNA: TGCAGCGTTGGCCAGGGGGGAGGGACTGAAGCTTTCTTT

D: NA
J: TRBJ1-6
size: NA
V: TRBV7-3
CDR3: CASSSSGFLNSPLHF
DNA: TGTGCCAGCAGCTCCTCCGGGTTCCTCAATTCACCCCTCCACTTT

D: NA
J: TRBJ2-3
size: NA
V: TRBV7-3
CDR3: CASSSSGDTQYF
DNA: TGTGCCAGCAGTAGCTCCGGAGATACGCAGTATTTT

D: TRBD1
J: TRBJ1-2
size: NA
V: TRBV18
CDR3: CASSPRRGQGAAYGYTF
DNA: TGTGCCAGCTCACCACGCCGCGGACAGGGGGCTGCCTATGGCTACACCTTC

D: TRBD2
J: TRBJ2-5
size: NA
V: TRBV5-1
CDR3: CASRFSGGEETQYF
DNA: TGCGCCAGCAGATTTAGCGGGGGTGAGGAGACCCAGTACTTC

D: TRBD1
J: TRBJ1-5
size: once
V: TRBV5-1
CDR3: CASSPGGGNQPQHF
DNA: TGCGCCAGCAGTCCAGGGGGGGGCAATCAGCCCCAGCATTTT

D: NA
J: TRBJ2-3
size: few
V: TRBV9
CDR3: CASSEDITDTQYF
DNA: TGTGCCAGCAGCGAGGATATTACAGATACGCAGTATTTT

D: TRBD1
J: TRBJ2-6
size: NA
V: TRBV28
CDR3: CASRDRNRGRGASGANVLTF
DNA: TGTGCCAGCAGAGACAGGAACAGGGGGCGAGGGGCCTCTGGGGCCAACGTCCTGACTTTC

D: NA
J: TRBJ2-1
size: few
V: TRBV7-8
CDR3: CASSFRDATNEQFF
DNA: TGTGCCAGCAGCTTCCGGGATGCAACCAATGAGCAGTTCTTC

D: NA
J: TRBJ1-2
size: NA
V: TRBV6-1
CDR3: CASSEVGSGYTF
DNA: TGTGCCAGCAGTGAAGTTGGGTCTGGCTACACCTTC

D: TRBD1
J: TRBJ1-1
size: NA
V: TRBV5-6
CDR3: CASSRDSRAFF
DNA: TGTGCCAGCAGCCGGGACAGTAGGGCTTTCTTT

D: NA
J: TRBJ1-5
size: NA
V: TRBV29-1
CDR3: CSVENEGQPQHF
DNA: TGCAGCGTTGAGAACGAGGGGCAGCCCCAGCATTTT